These T cell receptor beta chains were read from a single sample in a study of shared clonotypes between healthy human individuals. Profiled with immunoSEQ multiplex PCR; TCRdb holds only in-frame clones, not every one. In the table there are hundreds of thousands of clones, roughly three quarters of which are singletons. Input material: PBMCs. The receptors originated from a woman aged 40 to 55 in good health. Some clones in this sample may be carry-over from other donors' samples. Each CDR3 is given without its conserved first and last residue.

j_gene | v_gene | CDR3aa
TRBJ1-2 | TRBV28 | ASSLNEYGYT
. | TRBV6-5 | ASISGTGFYEQY
TRBJ2-7 | TRBV5-4 | ASSLGTSGRGEQY
TRBJ2-2 | TRBV6-5 | ASSPSFGSGELF
TRBJ2-7 | TRBV30 | AWTSWGYEQY
TRBJ2-1 | TRBV7-2 | ASSLVRATGNEQF
TRBJ2-7 | TRBV15 | ATSRDNGGEQY
TRBJ2-5 | TRBV5-1 | ASSMTSGRETQY
TRBJ2-7 | TRBV10-3 | AISEYGLASEQY
TRBJ1-5 | TRBV5-5 | ASSLWQGANQPQH
TRBJ2-1 | TRBV5-6 | ASSPGPGTGVFEQF
TRBJ2-7 | TRBV7-2 | ASSSDRVWGEQY
TRBJ2-7 | TRBV18 | ASSPWGLAGGYEQY
TRBJ2-3 | TRBV5-1 | ASSWKGPSTDTQY
TRBJ2-5 | TRBV5-4 | ASSIRSQETQY
TRBJ2-3 | TRBV4-3 | ASSQVATSGKRDTQY
TRBJ1-1 | TRBV30 | AWSTSFRVNTEAF
TRBJ1-1 | TRBV6-5 | ASSYSIQATEAF
TRBJ2-3 | TRBV10-3 | AISPSSGRPDTQY
TRBJ1-2 | TRBV7-2 | ASSQVHNYGYT
TRBJ1-2 | TRBV27 | ASSLWGGSVYGYT
. | TRBV19 | ASSMGQVGDTQH
TRBJ2-2 | TRBV2 | ASTKLYNTGELF
. | TRBV5-4 | ASSWSGDTEQY
TRBJ2-7 | TRBV6-5 | AREGLPSYEQY
TRBJ1-2 | TRBV18 | ASSPLPGQGVYT
TRBJ1-1 | TRBV19 | ASRAPGRRNTEAF
TRBJ1-2 | TRBV15 | ATRQGVHYGYT
TRBJ2-7 | TRBV20-1 | SAPSGLQQY
TRBJ1-2 | TRBV28 | ASSYGGANYGYT
TRBJ1-2 | TRBV4-1 | ASSQDMSFNYGYT
. | TRBV7-2 | ASSPTGAIYEQY
TRBJ1-2 | TRBV4-1 | ASSQDETGLLYGYT
TRBJ2-5 | TRBV6-6 | ASSYSNWETQY
TRBJ2-1 | TRBV7-8 | ASTSGGDSFSRNEQF
TRBJ2-7 | TRBV7-8 | ASSFGTVYEQY
TRBJ2-7 | TRBV7-2 | ASSLVAVPYEQY
TRBJ2-7 | TRBV5-1 | ASSLATSGYEQY
TRBJ2-4 | TRBV28 | ASSLRGAGINIQY
TRBJ1-5 | TRBV2 | ASREQGGQPQH
TRBJ2-1 | TRBV15 | ATSRVVAGNEQF